The entry below describes one T cell receptor beta chain. Its antigen is still unknown. V lost 9 bases and J lost 5; bases outside the gene matches: 7. There are 14 residues in the CDR3. Germline V gene data show CDR1 as MNHEY and CDR2 as SVGAGI. The record originates from a study of cytomegalovirus exposure and HLA in healthy donors. Study results and limitations: The study labeled 170 or so TCR beta chains cytomegalovirus-associated. Owing to their indistinguishability, certain V segments, notably TRBV6-2 and TRBV6-3, were excluded. Further analysis, carried out later, found HLA-associated TCR beta chains more clonally expanded than equally common other chains.

With 60 Vbeta and 13 Jbeta primers, the PCR was carried out. Clones were sequenced by immunoSEQ multiplex PCR, and TCRdb holds only the in-frame ones, with some missing. This table holds a few hundred thousand clones, roughly 91% found once. The sequencing input was PBMCs. The receptor was derived from a girl aged 2 to 10 in good health and CMV-seronegative. This rearrangement joins TRBV6-5 to TRBJ2-5; 12 positions agree with TRBD2. The CDR3 region has the DNA TGTGCCAGTCCTAGCGGGGGGGAGATGGAGACCCAGTACTTC. Translating it yields CASPSGGEMETQYF.